Below, 17 T cell receptor beta chains from the same sample are listed, as sequenced in a study of T-cell reconstitution after alpha-beta-depleted transplantation in children. Preparation of the TCRbeta library was carried out with unique molecular identifiers. TCRdb re-called the PCR reads through MiXCR, storing one row per CDR3 protein. The profile shows 600,000 to 700,000 distinct CDR3 sequences, roughly 15% of them singletons. The material sequenced was PBMCs from the stem cell graft donor, taken from the stem cell graft. The receptors originated from a human donor who donated a stem cell graft to a child with acute myeloid leukemia.

This clonotype turned up a few times. The chain uses TRBV7-2 and TRBJ2-7, with 10 bases lining up with TRBD1. This CDR3 spans 15 amino acids. Germline V gene sequence: CDR1 SGHTA, CDR2 FQGNSA. The V gene end was trimmed by 2 bases and the J gene end by 3 bases; junction bases not matched to a gene: 4. The DNA of the CDR3 is TGTGCCAGCAGCTTACTGACAGGGGGCGGCTACGAGCAGTACTTC. This sequence encodes CASSLLTGGGYEQYF.

The chain combines TRBV12-3 or TRBV12-4 with TRBJ2-7; TRBD2 agrees at 12 bases. Unmatched junction bases numbered 5, after V lost 5 bases and J lost 6 bases. The CDR3 runs 14 residues. CDR3 nucleotides: TGTGCCAGCAGTCCTCTAGCGGGGGGGCTCGAGCAGTACTTC. It is translated as CASSPLAGGLEQYF.

This clonotype was detected a few times. The V gene is TRBV7-8, the J gene TRBJ1-1; D gene uncertain. The CDR3 is made up of 16 amino acids. Germline CDR1 and CDR2: SGHVS and FQNEAQ. V was clipped by 5 bases and J by 0 bases, with 16 bases between them. CDR3 amino acids: CASSPATGYLNTEAFF. The CDR3 DNA sequence: TGTGCCAGCAGCCCTGCTACGGGATACTTGAACACTGAAGCTTTCTTT.

The CDR3 sequence is CASTTPGDEQYF. The DNA for the CDR3 is TGTGCCAGCACCACCCCAGGGGACGAGCAGTACTTC. The chain joins TRBV12-3 or TRBV12-4 to TRBJ2-7; maybe TRBD1 (6 bases). CDR3 length equals 12 residues. Trimming took 7 bases from V and 5 from J, leaving 12 bases between them.

This clonotype was recorded a few times. The rearrangement joins TRBV9 to TRBJ2-3; TRBD2 matches at 7 bases. The CDR3 is 15 amino acids. V was pared by 2 bases and J by 2 bases, with 5 bases of the junction left unmatched. Germline V gene lookup returns CDR1 SGDLS and CDR2 YYNGEE. The CDR3 bases are TGTGCCAGCAGCGTGAGAGCGGGGAACACAGATACGCAGTATTTT. It codes for CASSVRAGNTDTQYF.

The chain couples TRBV12-5 to TRBJ2-1; D may be TRBD2 (6 bases). CDR1 is LGHNT and CDR2 is FRNRAP in the germline V gene. The CDR3 covers 14 residues. The V gene lost 4 bases and the J gene lost 0 bases, with 7 bases spanning the gap. The CDR3 is CASGSGSSYNEQFF. The CDR3 DNA follows: TGTGCTAGTGGTTCCGGGAGCTCCTACAATGAGCAGTTCTTC.

A few counts support this clonotype. The chain combines TRBV10-3 with TRBJ1-3; D is undetermined. V gave up 11 bases and J gave up 0 bases, with 8 bases separating them. From germline, CDR1 is ENHRY and CDR2 SYGVKD. This CDR3 spans 12 amino acids. The chain's CDR3 is CAVKISGNTIYF. In nucleotides, the CDR3 is TGTGCCGTCAAAATCTCTGGAAACACCATATATTTT.

CDR3 sequence reads: CATSNRTGELVRGYTF. The CDR3 nucleotides are TGTGCCACCAGCAACCGGACAGGGGAGCTCGTTCGTGGCTACACCTTC. The genes are TRBV15 and TRBJ1-2; 9 bases are shared with TRBD1. The CDR3 has 16 residues. CDR1 and CDR2 from the germline V gene are LNHNV and YYDKDF (reference sequence). J was trimmed by 7 bases and V by 4 bases; bases with no gene match: 13.

This clonotype was counted a single time. J is TRBJ2-7 and V is TRBV6-1; D is ambiguous. V lost 0 bases to trimming and J lost 0 bases, with 9 bases between them. Germline V CDR1 and CDR2: MNHNS, SASEGT. CDR3 length: 15 amino acids. CDR3 amino acids: CASSEAITGSYEQYF. CDR3 sequence (DNA): TGTGCCAGCAGTGAAGCCATCACCGGCTCCTACGAGCAGTACTTC.

There are a few counts of this clonotype. V usage is TRBV5-6 and J usage is TRBJ2-1; D is possibly TRBD1 (5 bases). Germline CDR1 and CDR2: SGHDT and YYEEEE. The CDR3 spans 15 residues. The V and J ends lost 0 bases and 4 bases respectively, with 11 bases between them. The CDR3: CASSLGQSVYNEQFF. As DNA, the CDR3 is TGTGCCAGCAGCTTGGGACAGAGTGTATACAATGAGCAGTTCTTC.

The gene calls are TRBV4-2 and TRBJ2-6; D is possibly TRBD1 (6 bases). Germline-derived CDR1 and CDR2 are LGHNA and YNFKEQ. The CDR3 has 20 amino acids. The V end lost 1 base, the J end lost 1 base, and 20 bases lay between the germline ends. CDR3 sequence: CASSQVLPVFRGSGANVLTF. DNA for the CDR3: TGTGCCAGCAGCCAAGTTCTTCCGGTCTTCAGGGGATCTGGGGCCAACGTCCTGACTTTC.

This clonotype was detected ten times or more. The V and J genes are TRBV20-1 and TRBJ2-1, with D hard to call. The CDR3 contains 8 residues. V was clipped by 7 bases and J by 9 bases, with 4 bases between them. Germline CDR1 is DFQATT and CDR2 is SNEGSKA (reference sequence). DNA of the CDR3: TGCAGTGTCAGTGAGCAGTTCTTC. Protein sequence: CSVSEQFF.

The chain is built from TRBV5-1 and TRBJ2-2; no firm D call. The CDR3 is made up of 12 amino acids. CDR1 is SGHRS and CDR2 is YFSETQ in the germline V gene. Trimming took off 5 bases at V and 1 base at J, with 3 bases between the two ends. The CDR3 spells CASRKNTGELFF. The CDR3 DNA reads as TGCGCCAGCAGAAAGAACACCGGGGAGCTGTTTTTT.

This clonotype has ten or more counts. V gene TRBV5-6 combines with J gene TRBJ2-3; D is uncertain. The CDR3 has 14 amino acids. Germline V gene data show CDR1 as SGHDT and CDR2 as YYEEEE. Deletions cut 0 bases from V and 2 bases from J, with 7 bases between. Here the CDR3 reads CASSLDRDTDTQYF. The CDR3 nucleotides are TGTGCCAGCAGCTTGGACAGAGACACAGATACGCAGTATTTT.

This clonotype was found many times. In DNA form, the CDR3 reads TGTGCCAGCAGTTGGACTAGCGGGGGTAAGAAGACCCAGTACTTC. Protein product: CASSWTSGGKKTQYF. This rearrangement joins TRBV6-5 to TRBJ2-5, with TRBD2 matching 13 bases. J lost 6 bases, V lost 4 bases, and 5 bases had no gene match. CDR1 is MNHEY, CDR2 SVGAGI, per germline. The CDR3 sequence is 15 residues long.

V is TRBV6-5 and J is TRBJ1-2; a possible D gene is TRBD1 (6 bases). With 2 bases removed from V and 2 bases from J, the gap between germline ends came to 9 bases. Germline CDR1 is MNHEY and CDR2 is SVGAGI. The CDR3 loop spans 14 amino acids. CDR3 nucleotide sequence: TGTGCCAGCAGTTACCGGGGGCGGAACTATGGCTACACCTTC. Its translation is CASSYRGRNYGYTF.

The gene calls are TRBV6-1 and TRBJ2-5; no reliable D call. The germline V gene encodes CDR1 MNHNS and CDR2 SASEGT. V was pared by 4 bases and J by 1 base, with 7 bases between. There are 13 residues in the CDR3. CDR3 residues: CASSGHVQETQYF. Here the CDR3 DNA reads TGTGCCAGCAGTGGGCACGTCCAAGAGACCCAGTACTTC.